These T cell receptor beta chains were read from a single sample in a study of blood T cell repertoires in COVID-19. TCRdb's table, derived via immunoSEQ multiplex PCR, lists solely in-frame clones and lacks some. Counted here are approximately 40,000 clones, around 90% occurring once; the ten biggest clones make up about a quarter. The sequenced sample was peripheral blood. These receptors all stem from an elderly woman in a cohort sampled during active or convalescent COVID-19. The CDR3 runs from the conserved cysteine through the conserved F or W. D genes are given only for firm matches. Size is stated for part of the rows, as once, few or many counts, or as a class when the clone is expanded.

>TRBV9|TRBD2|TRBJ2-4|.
TGTGCCAGCAGCGCAGGACTAGCGGGTCGTGTTCAGTACTTC
CASSAGLAGRVQYF
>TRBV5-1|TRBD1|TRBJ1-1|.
TGCGCCAGCAGCCGGACAGGCCGGAACACTGAAGCTTTCTTT
CASSRTGRNTEAFF
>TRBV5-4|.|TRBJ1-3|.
TGTGCCAGCAGCGAAGGAGGATTCTCTGGAAACACCATATATTTT
CASSEGGFSGNTIYF
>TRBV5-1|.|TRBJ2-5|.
TGCGCCAGCAGCTTGGGAATCAGGGGTGAGACCCAGTACTTC
CASSLGIRGETQYF
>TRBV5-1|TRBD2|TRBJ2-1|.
TGCGCCAGCAGCTCAACACTAGCGGGGGGCTACAATGAGCAGTTCTTC
CASSSTLAGGYNEQFF
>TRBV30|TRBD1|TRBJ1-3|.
TGTGCCTGGAGCTCGGGACAGGGGTTCTCTGGAAACACCATATATTTT
CAWSSGQGFSGNTIYF
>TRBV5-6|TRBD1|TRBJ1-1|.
TGTGCCAGCAGTCAGGGGACAGGGCTCCGCGAAAACACTGAAGCTTTCTTT
CASSQGTGLRENTEAFF
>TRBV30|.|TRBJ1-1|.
TGTGCCTGGAGTTCCCAGATGAACACTGAAGCTTTCTTT
CAWSSQMNTEAFF
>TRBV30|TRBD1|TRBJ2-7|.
TGTGCCTGCGGGACAGGGGGCTTCTACGAGCAGTACTTC
CACGTGGFYEQYF
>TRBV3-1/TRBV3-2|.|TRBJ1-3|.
TGTGCCAGCAGCCAAGGGGCCCTGGCAACTGGAAACACCATATATTTT
CASSQGALATGNTIYF
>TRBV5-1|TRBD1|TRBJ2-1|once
TGCGCCAGCAGCCGTGAGGGGGCTAGCTCCTACAATGAGCAGTTCTTC
CASSREGASSYNEQFF
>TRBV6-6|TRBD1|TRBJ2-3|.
TGTGCCAGCAGTAGGGACAGGGGCACAGATACGCAGTATTTT
CASSRDRGTDTQYF
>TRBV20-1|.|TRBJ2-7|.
TGCAGTGCTAGTGACGCAGGGCCCGAGCAGTACTTC
CSASDAGPEQYF
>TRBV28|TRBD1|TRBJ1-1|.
TGTGCCAGCAGAGGTGGGGACAGGCCGAACACTGAAGCTTTCTTT
CASRGGDRPNTEAFF
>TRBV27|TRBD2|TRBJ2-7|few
TGTGCCAGCAGTTTAGAACCCGGGACTAGCGGGAGGGCGTACGAGCAGTACTTC
CASSLEPGTSGRAYEQYF
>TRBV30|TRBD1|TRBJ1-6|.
TGTGCCTGGGGCAGGGGGCAAGGTTCACCCCTCCACTTT
CAWGRGQGSPLHF